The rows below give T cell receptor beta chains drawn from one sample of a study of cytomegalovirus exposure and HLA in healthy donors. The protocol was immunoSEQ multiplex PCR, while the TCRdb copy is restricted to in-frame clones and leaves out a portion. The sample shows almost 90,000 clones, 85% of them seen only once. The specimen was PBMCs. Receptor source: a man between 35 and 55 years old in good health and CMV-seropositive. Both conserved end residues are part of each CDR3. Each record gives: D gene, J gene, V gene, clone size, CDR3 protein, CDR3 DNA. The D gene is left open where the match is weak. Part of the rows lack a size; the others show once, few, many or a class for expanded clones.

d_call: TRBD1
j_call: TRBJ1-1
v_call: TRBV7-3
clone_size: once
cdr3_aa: CASSLLQGETAFF
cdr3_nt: TGTGCCAGCAGCCTATTACAGGGGGAGACGGCTTTCTTT

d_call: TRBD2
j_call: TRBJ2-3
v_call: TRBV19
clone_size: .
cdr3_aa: CASSILSAGGGTQYF
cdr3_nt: TGTGCCAGTAGTATTCTATCAGCGGGAGGGGGTACGCAGTATTTT

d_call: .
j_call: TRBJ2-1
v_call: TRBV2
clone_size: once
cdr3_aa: CASRLGDEQFF
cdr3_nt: TGTGCCAGCAGGTTAGGGGATGAGCAGTTCTTC

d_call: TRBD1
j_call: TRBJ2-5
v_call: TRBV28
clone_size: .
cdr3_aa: CASSLRSPGQQETQYF
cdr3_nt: TGTGCCAGCAGTCTTAGATCTCCGGGACAGCAAGAGACCCAGTACTTC

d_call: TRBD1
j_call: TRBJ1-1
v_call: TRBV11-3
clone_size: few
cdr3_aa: CASSLAGPGGTEAFF
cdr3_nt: TGTGCCAGCAGCTTAGCCGGACCAGGGGGCACTGAAGCTTTCTTT

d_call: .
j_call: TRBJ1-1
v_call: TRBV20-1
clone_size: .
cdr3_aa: CSAPNPPEAFF
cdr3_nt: TGCAGTGCTCCTAATCCCCCTGAAGCTTTCTTT

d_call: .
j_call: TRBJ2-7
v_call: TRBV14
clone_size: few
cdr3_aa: CASSSSYEQYF
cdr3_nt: TGTGCCAGCAGCAGTAGCTACGAGCAGTACTTC

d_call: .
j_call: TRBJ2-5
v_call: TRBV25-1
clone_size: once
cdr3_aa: CASSALLARVGETQYF
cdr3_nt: TGTGCCAGCAGTGCCCTACTAGCTCGAGTGGGGGAGACCCAGTACTTC

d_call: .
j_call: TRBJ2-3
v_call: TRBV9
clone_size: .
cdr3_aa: CASSARGSTDTQYF
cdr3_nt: TGTGCCAGCAGCGCCCGGGGGAGCACAGATACGCAGTATTTT

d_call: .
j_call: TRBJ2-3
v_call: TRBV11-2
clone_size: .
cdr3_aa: CASSRRQVTSTDTQYF
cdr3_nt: TGTGCCAGCAGCCGCCGACAGGTTACTAGCACAGATACGCAGTATTTT

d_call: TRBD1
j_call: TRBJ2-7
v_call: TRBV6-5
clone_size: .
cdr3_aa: CASRNPGQGAYEQYF
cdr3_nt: TGTGCCAGCAGAAACCCGGGACAGGGGGCCTACGAGCAGTACTTC

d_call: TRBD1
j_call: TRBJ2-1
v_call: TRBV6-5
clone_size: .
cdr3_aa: CASRQQQGVYNEQFF
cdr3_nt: TGTGCCAGCAGACAACAACAGGGGGTGTACAATGAGCAGTTCTTC

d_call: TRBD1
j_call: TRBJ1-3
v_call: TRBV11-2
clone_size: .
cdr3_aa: CASSLVAGTASGNTIYF
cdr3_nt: TGTGCCAGCAGCTTAGTGGCTGGGACAGCCTCTGGAAACACCATATATTTT

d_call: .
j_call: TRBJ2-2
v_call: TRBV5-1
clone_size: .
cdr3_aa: CASSLAGSRTGELFF
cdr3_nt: TGCGCCAGCAGCTTGGCAGGTTCCCGGACCGGGGAGCTGTTTTTT

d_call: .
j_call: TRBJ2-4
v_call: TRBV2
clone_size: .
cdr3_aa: CASSDGQGAKNIQYF
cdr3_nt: TGTGCCAGCAGTGATGGGCAGGGAGCCAAAAACATTCAGTACTTC

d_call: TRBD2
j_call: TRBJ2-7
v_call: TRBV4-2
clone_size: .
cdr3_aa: CASSSLGSGRAREQYF
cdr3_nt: TGTGCCAGCAGCTCCCTGGGAAGCGGGAGGGCCAGGGAGCAGTACTTC

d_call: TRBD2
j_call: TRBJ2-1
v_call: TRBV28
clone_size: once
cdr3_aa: CASSEAVASGNNEQFF
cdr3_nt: TGTGCCAGCAGTGAAGCGGTGGCTAGCGGTAACAATGAGCAGTTCTTC

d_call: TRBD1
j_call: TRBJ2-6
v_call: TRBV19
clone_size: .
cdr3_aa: CASSTYKQGSGANVLTF
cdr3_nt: TGTGCCAGTAGTACCTACAAACAGGGGTCTGGGGCCAACGTCCTGACTTTC

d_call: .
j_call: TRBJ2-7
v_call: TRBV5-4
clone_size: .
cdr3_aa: CASSLRGSEQYF
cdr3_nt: TGTGCCAGCAGCCTGAGAGGAAGCGAGCAGTACTTC

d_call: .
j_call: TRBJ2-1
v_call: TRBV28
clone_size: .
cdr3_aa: CASSPGGWEYNEQFF
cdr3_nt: TGTGCCAGCAGCCCAGGAGGCTGGGAATACAATGAGCAGTTCTTC

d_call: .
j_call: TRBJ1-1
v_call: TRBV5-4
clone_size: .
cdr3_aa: CAYRVRSMNTEAFF
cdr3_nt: TGTGCCTACCGAGTTCGGAGCATGAACACTGAAGCTTTCTTT

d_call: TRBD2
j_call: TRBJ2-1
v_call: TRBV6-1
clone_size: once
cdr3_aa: CASVKLAGNNEQFF
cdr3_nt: TGTGCCAGTGTTAAACTAGCGGGAAACAATGAGCAGTTCTTC

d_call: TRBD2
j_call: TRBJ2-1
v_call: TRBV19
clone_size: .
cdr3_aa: CASPKRDKSSKFF
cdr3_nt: TGTGCCAGTCCCAAGCGGGATAAGTCTAGTAAGTTCTTC

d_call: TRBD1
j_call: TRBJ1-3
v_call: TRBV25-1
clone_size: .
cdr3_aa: CASSQGARGNTIYF
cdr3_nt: TGTGCCAGCAGTCAGGGGGCGCGTGGAAACACCATATATTTT

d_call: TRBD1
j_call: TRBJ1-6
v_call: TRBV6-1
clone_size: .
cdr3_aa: CASSEAPGGSSPLHF
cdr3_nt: TGTGCCAGCAGTGAAGCGCCAGGGGGCTCTTCACCCCTCCACTTT

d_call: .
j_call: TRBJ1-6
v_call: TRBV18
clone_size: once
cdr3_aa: CASSVSSGQYNSPLHF
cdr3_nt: TGTGCCAGCTCAGTATCGTCCGGACAGTATAATTCACCCCTCCACTTT

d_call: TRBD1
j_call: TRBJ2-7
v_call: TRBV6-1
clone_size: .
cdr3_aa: CASSEGFGTASYEQYF
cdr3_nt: TGTGCCAGCAGTGAAGGGTTTGGGACAGCCTCCTACGAGCAGTACTTC

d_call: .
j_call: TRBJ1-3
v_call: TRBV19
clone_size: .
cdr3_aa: CASSILGGSGNTIYF
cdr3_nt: TGTGCCAGTAGTATCCTCGGGGGCTCTGGAAACACCATATATTTT

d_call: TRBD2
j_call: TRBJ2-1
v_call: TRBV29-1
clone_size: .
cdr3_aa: CSARTSGPYNEQFF
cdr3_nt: TGCAGCGCCAGGACTAGCGGTCCCTACAATGAGCAGTTCTTC

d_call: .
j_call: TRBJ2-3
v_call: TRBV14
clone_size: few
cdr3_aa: CASSVGGGRDTQYF
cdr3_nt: TGTGCCAGCAGCGTGGGGGGGGGCAGAGATACGCAGTATTTT

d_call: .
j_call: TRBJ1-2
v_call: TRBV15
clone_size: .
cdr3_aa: CATSRDTGGYGYTF
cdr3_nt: TGTGCCACCAGCAGAGATACAGGTGGCTATGGCTACACCTTC

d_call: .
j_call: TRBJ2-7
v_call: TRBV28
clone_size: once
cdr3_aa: CASLEFGRWRNEQYF
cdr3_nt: TGTGCCAGCCTCGAATTCGGACGGTGGAGGAACGAGCAGTACTTC

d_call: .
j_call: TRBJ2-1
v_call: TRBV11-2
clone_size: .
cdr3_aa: CASSPGGSRYNEQFF
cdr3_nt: TGTGCCAGCAGCCCTGGAGGCTCACGCTACAATGAGCAGTTCTTC

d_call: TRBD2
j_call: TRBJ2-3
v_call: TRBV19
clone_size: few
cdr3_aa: CASTKIAGASTDTQYF
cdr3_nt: TGTGCCAGTACCAAAATAGCGGGCGCTAGCACAGATACGCAGTATTTT

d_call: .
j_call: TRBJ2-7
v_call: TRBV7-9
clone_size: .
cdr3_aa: CSSSSTFGQSPAYEQYF
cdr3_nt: TGTTCCAGCAGCTCAACCTTCGGACAGTCCCCTGCCTACGAGCAGTACTTC

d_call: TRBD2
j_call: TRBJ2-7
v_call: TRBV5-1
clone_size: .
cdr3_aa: CASSLAASGFSYEQYF
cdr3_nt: TGCGCCAGCAGCTTGGCCGCTAGCGGGTTCTCCTACGAGCAGTACTTC

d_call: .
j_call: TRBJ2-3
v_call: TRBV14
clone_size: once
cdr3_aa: CASSPLSGGTQYF
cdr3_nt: TGTGCCAGCAGCCCGTTGAGTGGAGGTACGCAGTATTTT

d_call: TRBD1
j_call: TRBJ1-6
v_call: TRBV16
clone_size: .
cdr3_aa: CASSLTGQGNSPLHF
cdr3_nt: TGTGCCAGCAGCCTTACGGGACAGGGGAATTCACCCCTCCACTTT

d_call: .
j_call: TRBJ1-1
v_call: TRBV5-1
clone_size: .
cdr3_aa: CASSAGSDTEAFF
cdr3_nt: TGCGCCAGCAGCGCCGGGAGCGACACTGAAGCTTTCTTT

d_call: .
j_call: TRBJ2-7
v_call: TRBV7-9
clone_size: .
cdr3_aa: CASSLGLEPYEQYF
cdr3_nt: TGTGCCAGCAGCTTAGGGCTGGAGCCCTACGAGCAGTACTTC

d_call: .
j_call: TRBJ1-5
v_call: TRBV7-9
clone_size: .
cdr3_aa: CASSLPRQNSNQPQHF
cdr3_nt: TGTGCCAGCAGCCTACCAAGACAGAATAGCAATCAGCCCCAGCATTTT

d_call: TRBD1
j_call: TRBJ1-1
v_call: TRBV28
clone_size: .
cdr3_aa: CASSRNRGEAFF
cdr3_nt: TGTGCCAGCAGCCGTAACAGGGGTGAAGCTTTCTTT

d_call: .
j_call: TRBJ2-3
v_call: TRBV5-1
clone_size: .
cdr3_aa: CASSLAQRADTQYF
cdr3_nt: TGCGCCAGCAGCTTGGCCCAGCGAGCAGATACGCAGTATTTT

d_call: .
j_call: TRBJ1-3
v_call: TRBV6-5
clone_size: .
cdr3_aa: CASSYSRFSGNTIYF
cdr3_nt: TGTGCCAGCAGTTACTCCCGTTTCTCTGGAAACACCATATATTTT

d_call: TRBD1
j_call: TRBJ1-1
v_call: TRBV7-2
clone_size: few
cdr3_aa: CASSLDTGAEAFF
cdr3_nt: TGTGCCAGCAGCTTAGACACAGGGGCTGAAGCTTTCTTT

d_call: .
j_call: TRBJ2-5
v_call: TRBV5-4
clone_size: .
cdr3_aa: CASSLWEKQGTQYF
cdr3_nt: TGTGCCAGCAGCTTGTGGGAGAAACAAGGGACCCAGTACTTC

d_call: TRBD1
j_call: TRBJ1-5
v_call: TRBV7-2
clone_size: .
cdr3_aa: CASSLGTVYSNQPQHF
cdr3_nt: TGTGCCAGCAGCTTGGGGACAGTCTATAGCAATCAGCCCCAGCATTTT

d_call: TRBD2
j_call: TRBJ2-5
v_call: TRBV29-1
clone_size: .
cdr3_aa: CSVLLAGLETQYF
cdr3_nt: TGCAGCGTCTTACTAGCGGGATTAGAGACCCAGTACTTC